This TCR beta chain is from a study of blood T cell repertoires in COVID-19. About the research overall: Acute and convalescent COVID-19 specimens originated in the United States, Italy and Spain.

The CDR3 covers 16 residues. V was cut by 0 bases and J by 7 bases, with 16 bases left in between. Germline V gene sequence: CDR1 SGDLS, CDR2 YYNGEE. Clones were sequenced by immunoSEQ multiplex PCR, and TCRdb holds only the in-frame ones, with some missing. The sample yields around 100,000 clones, just over 85% seen once. In this sample, this clone turned up once. Sequencing was carried out using peripheral blood. This receptor was identified in a human donor in a cohort sampled during active COVID-19. This rearrangement joins TRBV9 to TRBJ2-2, with D perhaps TRBD1 (6 bases). CDR3 DNA: TGTGCCAGCAGCGTAGGTGGCAGGGGAGTGGACGGGGAGCTGTTTTTT. Translated, it gives CASSVGGRGVDGELFF.